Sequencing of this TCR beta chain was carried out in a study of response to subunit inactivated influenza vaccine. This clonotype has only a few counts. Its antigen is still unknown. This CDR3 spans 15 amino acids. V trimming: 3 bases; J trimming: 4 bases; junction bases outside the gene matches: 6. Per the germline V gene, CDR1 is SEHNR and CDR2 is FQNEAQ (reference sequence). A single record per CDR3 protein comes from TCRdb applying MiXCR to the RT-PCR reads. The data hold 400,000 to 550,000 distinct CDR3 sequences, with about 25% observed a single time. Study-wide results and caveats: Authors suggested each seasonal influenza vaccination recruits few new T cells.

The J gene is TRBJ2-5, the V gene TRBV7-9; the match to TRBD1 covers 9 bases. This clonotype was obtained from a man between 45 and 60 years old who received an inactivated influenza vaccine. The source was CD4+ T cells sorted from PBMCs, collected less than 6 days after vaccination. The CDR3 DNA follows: TGTGCCAGCAGCTTCGCACAGGGGGCTGGAGAGACCCAGTACTTC. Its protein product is CASSFAQGAGETQYF. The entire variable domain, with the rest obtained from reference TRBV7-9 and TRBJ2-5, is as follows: DTGVSQNPRHKITKRGQNVTFRCDPISEHNRLYWYRQTLGQGPEFLTYFQNEAQLEKSRLLSDRFSAERPKGSFSTLEIQRTEQGDSAMYLCASSFAQGAGETQYFGPGTRLLVL.